This T cell receptor beta chain was recovered during a study of follicular helper T cells after annual influenza vaccination. Specified time point: 2015-2016 season, pre-vaccination. Cells are cTfh (non-naive CD4+CXCR5+PD-1+), split by ICOS and CD38 into double-positive or double-negative. The germline V and J ends were trimmed by 0 bases and 4 bases, with 10 bases remaining between them. The V gene's germline CDR1 is SGHAT and CDR2 FQNNGV. This CDR3 contains 15 residues. Sequenced by immunoSEQ multiplex PCR; TCRdb stores in-frame clones only, minus some. The table has about 9,300 clones, roughly 89% seen once.

This TCR derives from an adult who received the influenza vaccine. Sequencing was performed on CXCR5+ CD38- circulating T follicular helper cells from blood, taken on the day of influenza vaccination. Specified subset: circulating Tfh, non-naive CD4+CXCR5+PD-1+ (ICOS+CD38+ or ICOS-CD38-). This chain links TRBV11-2 with TRBJ1-3, with D maybe TRBD1 (5 bases). CDR3 bases: TGTGCCAGCAGCTTAGACCTGACAGAAGGAAACACCATATATTTT. Translation gives CASSLDLTEGNTIYF.